The 16 T cell receptor beta chains below all came from one sample that was sequenced in a study of blood T cell repertoires in COVID-19 (TCRdb year 2020). The protocol used for the library was the immunoSEQ multiplex PCR assay. Here the immuneACCESS table is served through TCRdb, limited to in-frame sequences with V and J called. Missing clones are a known gap in these copies; in checked studies unresolved V genes cover under half, and the rest lacks a known reason. Present in this sample are about 410,000 clones, roughly 88% of which were seen just once. The ten largest clonotypes hold 0.6% of the sample. The sample consisted of PBMCs or T cells enriched from blood (not recorded which). These receptors were taken from a man younger than 35 who had recovered from COVID-19.

The J gene is TRBJ2-1, the V gene TRBV5-1, with TRBD2 matching 12 bases. This CDR3 has 15 residues. Germline V CDR1 and CDR2: SGHRS, YFSETQ. With 4 bases clipped from V and 2 bases from J, the junction kept 1 base outside the gene matches. The CDR3 coding sequence is TGCGCCAGCAGCCGACTAGCGGGAGCCTACAATGAGCAGTTCTTC. This sequence encodes CASSRLAGAYNEQFF.

The table lists this clone with a count of one. The same CDR3 also results from other DNA sequences found in this sample. The V gene is TRBV19, the J gene TRBJ2-7; D is undetermined. This CDR3 region has 14 residues. Trimming took 1 base from V and 0 from J, leaving 7 bases between them. CDR1 is LNHDA, CDR2 SQIVND, per germline (reference sequence). The CDR3 coding sequence is TGTGCCAGTAGTATAGGAGGCAGCTCCTACGAGCAGTACTTC. Protein sequence: CASSIGGSSYEQYF.

This clone was detected once. The chain has TRBV28 and TRBJ1-5; 8 positions agree with TRBD1. J was trimmed by 2 bases and V by 6 bases; bases with no gene match: 3. The CDR3 is 14 amino acids. Germline V lookup: CDR1 MDHEN, CDR2 SYDVKM. The DNA of the CDR3 is TGTGCCAGCAGCCTACAGGGGGGCAATCAGCCCCAGCATTTT. This translates into CASSLQGGNQPQHF.

The chain joins TRBV12-5 to TRBJ1-2; D is possibly TRBD1 (6 bases). Germline lookup yields CDR1 LGHNT and CDR2 FRNRAP. There are 16 residues in the CDR3. Deletions cut 0 bases from V and 2 bases from J, with 13 bases between. The CDR3 sequence: CASGLVQGVKNYGYTF. The DNA of the CDR3 is TGTGCTAGTGGTTTGGTACAGGGAGTTAAAAACTATGGCTACACCTTC.

The rearrangement links TRBV7-9 to TRBJ1-2; D unclear. The CDR3 consists of 12 residues. In germline, CDR1 is SEHNR, CDR2 FQNEAQ (reference sequence). The germline V and J ends were trimmed by 5 bases and 3 bases, with 7 bases remaining between them. This CDR3 reads CASSREDYGYTF. The CDR3 nucleotides read TGTGCCAGCAGCCGCGAGGACTATGGCTACACCTTC.

This clone was recorded once. The chain links TRBV6-1 to TRBJ1-5; tentatively, D is TRBD1 (5 bases). There are 18 residues in the CDR3. V shed 1 base and J shed 6 bases, with 22 bases lying between them. CDR1 MNHNS and CDR2 SASEGT come from the germline V gene. The CDR3 reads CASSEEPAGRRGGQPQHF. The CDR3 nucleotides read TGTGCCAGCAGTGAAGAACCGGCGGGGCGAAGGGGAGGTCAGCCCCAGCATTTT.

The rearrangement links TRBV4-1 to TRBJ1-3, with D hard to call. In germline, CDR1 is MGHRA, CDR2 YSYEKL. Between the trimmed V and J ends, which lost 4 bases and 3 bases, there was a span of 13 bases. CDR3 length equals 15 residues. CDR3 amino acids: CASSPTSTVGNTIYF. CDR3 bases: TGCGCCAGCAGCCCAACCTCTACAGTTGGAAACACCATATATTTT.

This chain uses TRBV28 with TRBJ1-1; 7 positions agree with TRBD1. CDR3 length equals 14 residues. V dropped 4 bases and J dropped 5; count of bases not matched to a gene: 7. Germline V gene lookup returns CDR1 MDHEN and CDR2 SYDVKM. This CDR3 is CASSSLDRKTEAFF. CDR3 nucleotide sequence: TGTGCCAGCAGTTCCCTGGACAGGAAAACTGAAGCTTTCTTT.

The rearrangement uses TRBV5-1 and TRBJ1-2; tentatively, D is TRBD1 (6 bases). In germline, CDR1 is SGHRS, CDR2 YFSETQ. The CDR3 runs to 13 residues. The V and J ends lost 4 bases and 2 bases respectively, with 9 bases between them. In DNA form, the CDR3 reads TGCGCCAGCAGCCCAGGGGACAACTATGGCTACACCTTC. It is translated as CASSPGDNYGYTF. Full variable domain (missing parts from reference TRBV5-1 and TRBJ1-2): KAGVTQTPRYLIKTRGQQVTLSCSPISGHRSVSWYQQTPGQGLQFLFEYFSETQRNKGNFPGRFSGRQFSNSRSEMNVSTLELGDSALYLCASSPGDNYGYTFGSGTRLTVV.

V usage is TRBV12-5 and J usage is TRBJ2-2, with a weak D call TRBD1 (5 bases). The germline gives CDR1 LGHNT, CDR2 FRNRAP. V lost 3 bases and J 2 bases, leaving 10 bases between the germline ends. The CDR3 runs to 15 residues. The CDR3 is CASGLGQGNTGELFF. The CDR3 coding sequence is TGTGCTAGTGGTTTAGGGCAGGGAAACACCGGGGAGCTGTTTTTT.

This clone was recorded only once. The V call is TRBV18, the J call TRBJ1-3; D unclear. This CDR3 contains 15 residues. The ends were cut back, 3 bases at V and 4 bases at J, with 13 bases in the middle. Germline values: CDR1 KGHSH, CDR2 LQKENI. CDR3 loop: CASSPSRSAGNTIYF. Here the CDR3 DNA reads TGTGCCAGCTCACCCTCTAGAAGCGCCGGAAACACCATATATTTT.

Regarding this clone: One junction end disagrees with the germline gene, perhaps due to a read error. V and J are TRBV7-2 and TRBJ2-4; maybe TRBD2 (5 bases). This CDR3 has 14 residues. Germline V gene lookup returns CDR1 SGHTA and CDR2 FQGNSA. The CDR3 coding sequence is TGTGCCAACAGCTTAGGGCTAGCCGGTGACATTCAGTACTTC. Protein sequence: CANSLGLAGDIQYF.

This chain joins TRBV5-1 and TRBJ2-5; 10 nucleotides align to TRBD2. This CDR3 has 14 amino acids. The germline V gene encodes CDR1 SGHRS and CDR2 YFSETQ. V dropped 5 bases and J dropped 2; count of bases not matched to a gene: 3. DNA for the CDR3: TGCGCCAGCAGTCAGCGGGAGGGTCAAGAGACCCAGTACTTC. It is translated as CASSQREGQETQYF.

This clone was recorded only once. V is TRBV7-9 and J is TRBJ2-7; 11 positions agree with TRBD2. The CDR3 is made up of 16 amino acids. The trim removed 5 bases at V and 6 bases at J, leaving 12 bases unmatched. In germline, CDR1 is SEHNR, CDR2 FQNEAQ (reference sequence). CDR3 amino acids: CASSPKLAGDWGEQYF. CDR3 nucleotide sequence: TGTGCCAGCAGCCCAAAACTAGCGGGAGACTGGGGCGAGCAGTACTTC.

The rearrangement links TRBV7-2 to TRBJ1-3; D perhaps matches TRBD1 (5 bases). The CDR3 is 15 residues long. CDR1 is SGHTA and CDR2 is FQGNSA in the germline V gene. V was pared by 1 base and J by 7 bases, with 14 bases between. The CDR3 sequence is CASSLEVGGGNTIYF. CDR3 sequence (DNA): TGTGCCAGCAGCTTAGAGGTCGGTGGGGGGAACACCATATATTTT.

The CDR3: CARTDRVINYGYTF. CDR3 sequence (DNA): TGTGCCAGGACGGACAGGGTGATTAACTATGGCTACACCTTC. This chain links TRBV2 with TRBJ1-2; 8 nucleotides match TRBD1. The CDR3 consists of 14 residues. J was trimmed by 1 base and V by 9 bases; bases with no gene match: 7. Germline V lookup: CDR1 SNHLY, CDR2 FYNNEI.